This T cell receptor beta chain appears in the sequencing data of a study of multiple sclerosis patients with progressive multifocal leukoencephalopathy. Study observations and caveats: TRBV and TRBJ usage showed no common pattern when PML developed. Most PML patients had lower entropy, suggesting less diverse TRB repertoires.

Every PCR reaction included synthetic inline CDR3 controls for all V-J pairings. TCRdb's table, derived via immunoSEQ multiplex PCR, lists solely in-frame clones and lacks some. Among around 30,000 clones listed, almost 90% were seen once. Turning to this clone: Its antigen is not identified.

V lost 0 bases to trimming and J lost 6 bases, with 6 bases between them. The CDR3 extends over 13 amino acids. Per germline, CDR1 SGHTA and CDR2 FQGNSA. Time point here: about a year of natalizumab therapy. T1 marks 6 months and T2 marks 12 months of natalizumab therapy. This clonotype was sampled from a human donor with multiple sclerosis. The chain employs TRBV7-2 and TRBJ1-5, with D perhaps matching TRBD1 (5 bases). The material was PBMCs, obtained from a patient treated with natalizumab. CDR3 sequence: CASSLAGGQPQHF. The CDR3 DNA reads TGTGCCAGCAGCTTAGCGGGGGGTCAGCCCCAGCATTTT.